The present T cell receptor (beta chain) was sequenced within a study of cytomegalovirus exposure and HLA in healthy donors. Study-level results: The study recorded 160 or so TCR beta chains that were cytomegalovirus-associated. CMV antigen specificity was confirmed in vitro for a few CMV-associated chains. Most observed TCR sequences were rare, whereas some public TCRs were detected in many donors. The finding came from a later analysis; first-cohort TCR clusters tended to co-occur in the roughly 110 validation repertoires.

Germline V gene sequence: CDR1 LNHDA, CDR2 SQIVND (reference sequence). With 3 bases removed from V and 4 bases from J, the gap between germline ends came to 13 bases. There are 15 residues in the CDR3. With regard to this clone: Antigen: not known.

TCRdb keeps only in-frame clones here, not all; method: immunoSEQ multiplex PCR. The profile shows about 360,000 clones, 75% to 90% of them singletons. Sequencing was done on a sample of PBMCs. This TCR came from a woman between 18 and 30 years old in good health and CMV-seronegative. V usage is TRBV19 and J usage is TRBJ1-3; D unclear. The CDR3 nucleotides read TGTGCCAGTAGTATCCGGTCTTATGAAGGAAACACCATATATTTT. It codes for CASSIRSYEGNTIYF.